Each of the 25 T cell receptor beta chains below was sequenced from the same sample in a study of shared clonotypes between healthy human individuals. TCRdb keeps only in-frame clones here, not all; method: immunoSEQ multiplex PCR. The top ten clones hold about 1.7% of a sample with over 2,000,000 clones, just over 90% of them seen once. Naive CD8 cells lacked CD45RO, underwent positive selection for CCR7 and left out terminally differentiated effector memory CD45RA+ cells. The specimen sequenced was naive CD8+ T cells from PBMCs. Receptors originate from a young man in good health. Some clones in this sample may be carry-over from other donors' samples.

Notes on this clone: Other DNA variants within this sample encode the same CDR3. The chain couples TRBV9 to TRBJ1-3; 7 bases map to TRBD1. J gave up 1 base and V 1 base, and 2 bases lay outside the gene matches. Per the germline V gene, CDR1 is SGDLS and CDR2 is YYNGEE. The CDR3 length is 15 residues. Here the CDR3 DNA reads TGTGCCAGCAGCGTACAGGGGGGGTCTGGAAACACCATATATTTT. Its translation is CASSVQGGSGNTIYF.

The genes are TRBV4-3 and TRBJ2-3, with 8 bases aligning to TRBD2. The CDR3 covers 16 residues. Germline V gene lookup returns CDR1 LGHNA and CDR2 YSLEER. The V segment lost 5 bases and the J segment 7 bases; nucleotides outside the gene matches: 14. The CDR3 DNA is TGCGCCAGCAGCGACGGGACTGGACTAGCCGTAAATACGCAGTATTTT. Translated, it gives CASSDGTGLAVNTQYF.

The rearrangement joins TRBV19 to TRBJ2-7; 9 nucleotides line up with TRBD2. CDR1 LNHDA and CDR2 SQIVND come from the germline V gene (reference sequence). V lost 9 bases, J lost 0 bases, and 9 bases stayed unmatched. This CDR3 has 15 residues. CDR3 nucleotide sequence: TGTGCCAGCAGGTCGGCTAGCGGGGCCTCCTACGAGCAGTACTTC. Translating gives CASRSASGASYEQYF.

The rearrangement uses TRBV5-1 and TRBJ1-3; 8 bases map to TRBD1. Germline V gene lookup returns CDR1 SGHRS and CDR2 YFSETQ. After removal of 4 bases from V and 8 bases from J, the junction contained 8 bases not matched to a gene. This CDR3 is 14 amino acids long. The CDR3 nucleotides read TGCGCCAGCAGCCCGACAGGGGTGATAGACACCATATATTTT. It yields the protein CASSPTGVIDTIYF. Using reference TRBV5-1 and TRBJ1-3 for the parts outside the CDR3, the full variable domain is KAGVTQTPRYLIKTRGQQVTLSCSPISGHRSVSWYQQTPGQGLQFLFEYFSETQRNKGNFPGRFSGRQFSNSRSEMNVSTLELGDSALYLCASSPTGVIDTIYFGEGSWLTVV.

The V call is TRBV19, the J call TRBJ1-3; D is ambiguous. Germline V gives CDR1 LNHDA, CDR2 SQIVND (reference sequence). Trimming shortened V by 5 bases and J by 4 bases, and 12 bases separated the two germline ends. There are 14 residues in the CDR3. CDR3: CASSSPPRGNTIYF. For the CDR3, the DNA is TGTGCCAGTAGTTCTCCCCCCCGGGGAAACACCATATATTTT.

Only one count was recorded for this clone. The rearrangement links TRBV6-5 to TRBJ2-6; tentatively, D is TRBD1 (5 bases). V lost 8 bases, J lost 4 bases, and 12 bases lay in between. The CDR3 runs to 14 residues. Germline V lookup: CDR1 MNHEY, CDR2 SVGAGI. The CDR3 loop is CASLDNAGANVLTF. The CDR3 DNA follows: TGTGCCAGCCTGGACAACGCGGGGGCCAACGTCCTGACTTTC.

V and J are TRBV28 and TRBJ1-5, with D unresolved. This CDR3 is built from 14 residues. CDR1 is MDHEN and CDR2 is SYDVKM in the germline V gene. The germline V and J ends were trimmed by 2 bases and 1 base, with 6 bases remaining between them. The CDR3 here is CASSLVHSNQPQHF. Written as DNA, the CDR3 is TGTGCCAGCAGTTTAGTGCACAGCAATCAGCCCCAGCATTTT.

The chain couples TRBV2 to TRBJ2-2; the D gene is possibly TRBD1 (6 bases). V was clipped by 6 bases and J by 1 base, with 12 bases between them. This CDR3 contains 15 residues. The germline gives CDR1 SNHLY, CDR2 FYNNEI. The CDR3 loop is CASSSGTWNTGELFF. The CDR3, as DNA: TGTGCCAGCAGCTCCGGGACATGGAACACCGGGGAGCTGTTTTTT.

This clone was seen just once. The chain carries TRBV13 and TRBJ1-2; D might be TRBD1 (5 bases). The CDR3 contains 14 residues. Trimming removed 5 bases from V and 0 bases from J, with 10 bases in between. Per germline, CDR1 PRHDT and CDR2 FYEKMQ (reference sequence). CDR3 sequence: CASSVQGSNYGYTF. The CDR3 bases are TGTGCCAGCAGCGTCCAGGGATCTAACTATGGCTACACCTTC.

Concerning this clone: The same CDR3 also results from other DNA sequences found in this sample. This chain connects TRBV9 to TRBJ2-1, with a possible D match to TRBD2 (6 bases). V lost 0 bases and J lost 0, with 10 bases in between. CDR1 is SGDLS, CDR2 YYNGEE, per germline. There are 16 residues in the CDR3. This chain's CDR3 is CASSVDVGGSYNEQFF. CDR3 DNA: TGTGCCAGCAGCGTAGATGTGGGAGGCTCCTACAATGAGCAGTTCTTC.

The chain combines TRBV28 with TRBJ2-7; perhaps TRBD2 as D (5 bases). Per germline, CDR1 MDHEN and CDR2 SYDVKM. The CDR3 contains 13 residues. Trimming took 7 bases from V and 6 from J, leaving 16 bases between them. In DNA form, the CDR3 reads TGTGCCAGCAACCCTACTCGTGGAGGCGAGCAGTACTTC. Residues: CASNPTRGGEQYF.

This chain connects TRBV28 to TRBJ1-5, with D tentatively TRBD1 (6 bases). Trimming stripped 4 bases from V and 7 bases from J, with 17 bases between. CDR3 length equals 15 residues. Germline V gene lookup returns CDR1 MDHEN and CDR2 SYDVKM. In nucleotides, the CDR3 is TGTGCCAGCAGTTCGCCAGGGGCGAGTTGGCAGCCCCAGCATTTT. This gives the protein CASSSPGASWQPQHF. Looking up the rest from reference TRBV28 and TRBJ1-5 gives the full variable domain: DVKVTQSSRYLVKRTGEKVFLECVQDMDHENMFWYRQDPGLGLRLIYFSYDVKMKEKGDIPEGYSVSREKKERFSLILESASTNQTSMYLCASSSPGASWQPQHFGDGTRLSIL.

The J gene is TRBJ2-7, the V gene TRBV7-9; 7 bases are shared with TRBD1. The CDR3 contains 13 residues. V trimming: 6 bases; J trimming: 4 bases; junction bases outside the gene matches: 6. Germline values: CDR1 SEHNR, CDR2 FQNEAQ (reference sequence). The CDR3 spells CASREGGMYEQYF. The CDR3 DNA follows: TGTGCCAGCAGGGAAGGGGGCATGTACGAGCAGTACTTC. Combining the CDR3 with reference TRBV7-9 and TRBJ2-7 gives the whole variable domain DTGVSQNPRHKITKRGQNVTFRCDPISEHNRLYWYRQTLGQGPEFLTYFQNEAQLEKSRLLSDRFSAERPKGSFSTLEIQRTEQGDSAMYLCASREGGMYEQYFGPGTRLTVT.

The chain links TRBV7-9 to TRBJ2-1; 7 positions match TRBD1. The CDR3 length is 15 residues. Germline V gives CDR1 SEHNR, CDR2 FQNEAQ (reference sequence). J gave up 8 bases and V 2 bases, and 9 bases lay outside the gene matches. The CDR3 DNA follows: TGTGCCAGCAGCTTAAGGTCAGGGGGTGTTGATGAGCAGTTCTTC. Protein: CASSLRSGGVDEQFF.

Concerning this clone: The same CDR3 arises from other DNA sequences in this sample as well. The V call is TRBV19, the J call TRBJ2-1; D gene ambiguous. Germline V CDR1 and CDR2: LNHDA, SQIVND (reference sequence). Trimming left V 3 bases short and J 7 bases short, with 4 bases between. The length of the CDR3 is 11 residues. This CDR3 reads CASSILNEQFF. In DNA, the CDR3 is TGTGCCAGTAGTATTTTGAATGAGCAGTTCTTC.

The chain recombines TRBV28 with TRBJ1-4; D remains unclear. The CDR3 runs 15 residues. The V end was cut by 1 base, the J end by 1 base, with 7 bases between. The germline gives CDR1 MDHEN, CDR2 SYDVKM. CDR3 nucleotides: TGTGCCAGCAGTTTATTGGAGGGAACTAATGAAAAACTGTTTTTT. It specifies CASSLLEGTNEKLFF. The whole variable domain, filled in from reference TRBV28 and TRBJ1-4, reads DVKVTQSSRYLVKRTGEKVFLECVQDMDHENMFWYRQDPGLGLRLIYFSYDVKMKEKGDIPEGYSVSREKKERFSLILESASTNQTSMYLCASSLLEGTNEKLFFGSGTQLSVL.

The J gene is TRBJ2-7, the V gene TRBV2; 8 positions agree with TRBD1. The CDR3 is 16 amino acids. Germline values: CDR1 SNHLY, CDR2 FYNNEI. Losses at the gene ends were 0 bases for V and 0 bases for J; bases not matched to a gene: 4. The CDR3: CASSEALDRVSYEQYF. As DNA, the CDR3 is TGTGCCAGCAGTGAAGCCCTGGACAGGGTCTCCTACGAGCAGTACTTC.

The chain has TRBV15 and TRBJ1-5; D is perhaps TRBD1 (6 bases). V lost 3 bases to trimming and J lost 1 base, with 13 bases between them. This CDR3 has 16 residues. CDR1 and CDR2 from the germline V gene are LNHNV and YYDKDF (reference sequence). The CDR3 DNA follows: TGTGCCACCAGCAGGGAACGGACAGTAAGCAATCAGCCCCAGCATTTT. Amino acid sequence: CATSRERTVSNQPQHF.

V usage is TRBV9 and J usage is TRBJ2-2, with 7 bases matching TRBD1. This CDR3 region has 16 residues. V lost 4 bases, J lost 5 bases, and 11 bases stayed unmatched. Germline assignment: CDR1 SGDLS and CDR2 YYNGEE. CDR3 sequence reads: CASSTRQGSDTGELFF. The CDR3 nucleotides are TGTGCCAGCAGCACCCGACAGGGCTCCGATACCGGGGAGCTGTTTTTT.

J is TRBJ2-7 and V is TRBV13; possibly TRBD1 or TRBD2 for D (5 bases each). Trimming cost V 3 bases and J 2 bases, with 17 bases left between them. The germline V gene encodes CDR1 PRHDT and CDR2 FYEKMQ (reference sequence). There are 16 residues in the CDR3. The CDR3, as DNA: TGTGCCAGCAGCTTTTCGAGCGGAGCAGGGACCTACGAGCAGTACTTC. Amino acid sequence: CASSFSSGAGTYEQYF.

This clone was seen once. This rearrangement joins TRBV6-4 to TRBJ1-5; TRBD1 matches at 9 bases. There are 17 residues in the CDR3. Trimming cost V 3 bases and J 3 bases; bases outside gene matches: 9. Germline CDR1 reads MRHNA; CDR2 reads SNTAGT. Written as DNA, the CDR3 is TGTGCCAGCAGTGAGGACACCGGGACAGGGATCAATCAGCCCCAGCATTTT. It is translated as CASSEDTGTGINQPQHF.

This chain uses TRBV7-9 with TRBJ1-1; tentatively, D is TRBD1 (6 bases). This CDR3 is built from 13 residues. CDR1 is SEHNR, CDR2 FQNEAQ, per germline (reference sequence). Between the trimmed V and J ends, which lost 3 bases and 6 bases, there was a span of 11 bases. The CDR3 DNA follows: TGTGCCAGCAGCTTTTCCGGACAGCCTGAAGCTTTCTTT. Translation gives CASSFSGQPEAFF. Together with reference TRBV7-9 and TRBJ1-1, the CDR3 gives the full variable domain: DTGVSQNPRHKITKRGQNVTFRCDPISEHNRLYWYRQTLGQGPEFLTYFQNEAQLEKSRLLSDRFSAERPKGSFSTLEIQRTEQGDSAMYLCASSFSGQPEAFFGQGTRLTVV.

This chain links TRBV9 with TRBJ2-4, with 7 bases matching TRBD1. Trimming at V came to 5 bases and at J to 5 bases, leaving 1 base not matched to a gene. Germline V lookup: CDR1 SGDLS, CDR2 YYNGEE. The CDR3 length is 12 residues. The CDR3 nucleotides read TGTGCCAGCAGGGGGACAGAAAACATTCAGTACTTC. This encodes CASRGTENIQYF.

The genes are TRBV19 and TRBJ1-1; TRBD1 agrees at 7 bases. The V and J ends lost 2 bases and 7 bases, in that order; junction bases with no gene match: 4. Germline V CDR1 and CDR2: LNHDA, SQIVND (reference sequence). CDR3 length: 13 residues. In DNA, the CDR3 is TGTGCCAGTAGTATAAGTGGGACAGATGAAGCTTTCTTT. This encodes CASSISGTDEAFF.

The chain carries TRBV2 and TRBJ2-2; TRBD2 is a possible D gene (6 bases). This CDR3 has 14 residues. The V and J ends lost 8 bases and 7 bases respectively, with 17 bases between them. CDR1 is SNHLY, CDR2 FYNNEI, per germline. The CDR3 nucleotides read TGTGCCAGCTGGGACTCCCTCGCTGGCGGGGAGCTGTTTTTT. Translating gives CASWDSLAGGELFF. The variable domain in full, completed from reference TRBV2 and TRBJ2-2, reads EPEVTQTPSHQVTQMGQEVILRCVPISNHLYFYWYRQILGQKVEFLVSFYNNEISEKSEIFDDQFSVERPDGSNFTLKIRSTKLEDSAMYFCASWDSLAGGELFFGEGSRLTVL.